This T cell receptor (beta chain) was captured by sequencing in a study of blood T cell repertoires in COVID-19. CDR1 is SGHAT, CDR2 FQNNGV, per germline. Losses at the gene ends were 7 bases for V and 7 bases for J; bases not matched to a gene: 7. The CDR3 length is 13 residues. How the authors handled the data: Amplified reference gene primers provided the basis for estimating nucleated cell counts. Profiling relied on immunoSEQ multiplex PCR, and the TCRdb table lists in-frame clones only, not all of them. The D gene and trimming were derived from the DNA, and the V and J assignments and clone size from that table. The sample records 150,000 to 200,000 clones, 76% being singletons.

The clonotype was recovered from a woman aged 50 to 60 with acute COVID-19. The chain carries TRBV11-2 and TRBJ1-2; 9 positions match TRBD1. Material for sequencing was PBMCs or T cells enriched from blood (not recorded which). CDR3 in amino acids: CASTLGQGGGYTF. DNA for the CDR3: TGTGCCAGCACCTTGGGACAGGGCGGTGGCTACACCTTC.